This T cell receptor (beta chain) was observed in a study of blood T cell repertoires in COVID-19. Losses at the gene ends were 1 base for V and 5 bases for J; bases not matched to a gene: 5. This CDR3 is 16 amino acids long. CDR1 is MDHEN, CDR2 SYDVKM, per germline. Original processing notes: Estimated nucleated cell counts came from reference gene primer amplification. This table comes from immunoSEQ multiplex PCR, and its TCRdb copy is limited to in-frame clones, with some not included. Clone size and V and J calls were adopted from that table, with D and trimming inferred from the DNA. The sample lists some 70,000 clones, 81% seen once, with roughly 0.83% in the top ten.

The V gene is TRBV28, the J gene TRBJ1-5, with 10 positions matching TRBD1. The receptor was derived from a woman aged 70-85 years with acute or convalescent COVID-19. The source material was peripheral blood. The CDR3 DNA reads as TGTGCCAGCAGTTTATTTGGACAGGGGGACGATCAGCCCCAGCATTTT. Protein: CASSLFGQGDDQPQHF.